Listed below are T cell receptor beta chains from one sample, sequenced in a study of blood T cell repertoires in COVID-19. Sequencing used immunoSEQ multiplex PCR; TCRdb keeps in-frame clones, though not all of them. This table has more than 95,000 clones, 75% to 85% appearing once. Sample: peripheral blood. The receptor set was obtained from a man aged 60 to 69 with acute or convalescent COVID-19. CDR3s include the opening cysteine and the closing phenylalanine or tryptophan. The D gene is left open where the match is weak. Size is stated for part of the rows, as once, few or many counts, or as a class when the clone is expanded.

TGTGCCAGCAGGTCCGGGACAGGGGTTTCACCCCTCCACTTT CASRSGTGVSPLHF TRBD1 TRBV5-5 once TRBJ1-6
TGTGCCAGCACCAGAGGTTACGAGCAGTACTTC CASTRGYEQYF - TRBV7-9 - TRBJ2-7
TGTGCCAGCAGCTCCAACCTATCCGGGACAGGGGGTTCACCCCTCCACTTT CASSSNLSGTGGSPLHF TRBD1 TRBV9 - TRBJ1-6
TGTGCCAGCAATCGTGGCAATCAGCCCCAGCATTTT CASNRGNQPQHF - TRBV2 - TRBJ1-5
TGTGCCAGCAGTAAGGGACAGAGAGAGACCCAGTACTTC CASSKGQRETQYF TRBD1 TRBV6-2/TRBV6-3 - TRBJ2-5
TGTGCCAGCAGCCAGGACAGAAACTATGGCTACACCTTC CASSQDRNYGYTF - TRBV11-2 - TRBJ1-2
TGCGCCAGCAGCAAACAGGGACCGGGACAGGGTGCAACTAATGAAAAACTGTTTTTT CASSKQGPGQGATNEKLFF TRBD1 TRBV5-1 - TRBJ1-4
TGTGCCAGCAGCTTAAGTCTAGCGGCCGATGAGCAGTTCTTC CASSLSLAADEQFF TRBD2 TRBV7-3 few TRBJ2-1
TGTGCCAGCAGCTTTGGGGCGAACTATGGCTACACCTTC CASSFGANYGYTF - TRBV5-8 once TRBJ1-2
TGTGCCAGCAGCCAAGATCCGGGACAGTTAACCACCGGGGAGCTGTTTTTT CASSQDPGQLTTGELFF TRBD1 TRBV3-1/TRBV3-2 - TRBJ2-2
TGCGCCAGCAGCCAAGAAGCTAGCGGGGGTGCCCTAGCCAAAAACATTCAGTACTTC CASSQEASGGALAKNIQYF TRBD2 TRBV4-1 - TRBJ2-4
TGTGCCTGGAGTGAGGCAGCGGGAGTAGCCTACAATGAGCAGTTCTTC CAWSEAAGVAYNEQFF TRBD2 TRBV30 - TRBJ2-1
TGTGCCAGCAGTCAGGGATGGGATACGCAGTATTTT CASSQGWDTQYF - TRBV5-4 - TRBJ2-3
TGTGCCAGCAGCTTCGACAGGGGGACTGGAAACACCATATATTTT CASSFDRGTGNTIYF TRBD1 TRBV7-2 few TRBJ1-3
TGTGCCAGCTCACCACCGCAGGGATGGAACTACGAGCAGTACTTC CASSPPQGWNYEQYF - TRBV18 - TRBJ2-7
TGTGCCACCAGCAGGGCACCGGGGGGGGCAGATACGCAGTATTTT CATSRAPGGADTQYF TRBD2 TRBV15 - TRBJ2-3